What follows are 13 T cell receptor beta chains derived from one specimen sequenced in a study of OX40 agonist ivuxolimab in advanced cancers. Some clones are missing from TCRdb's copy, which holds only in-frame ones; the method was immunoSEQ multiplex PCR. The repertoire holds about 60,000 clones, with 70% to 90% as singletons. Here the sequenced sample was CD4+ or CD8+ T cells sorted from blood, taken in a trial of the OX40 agonist ivuxolimab. These receptors were obtained from an adult with an advanced solid tumor such as melanoma, head and neck, liver or kidney cancer.

The chain combines TRBV30 with TRBJ2-5, with 8 bases lining up with TRBD1. J gave up 5 bases and V 5 bases, and 13 bases lay outside the gene matches. Germline values: CDR1 GTSNPN, CDR2 SVGIG (reference sequence). This CDR3 region has 15 residues. Here the CDR3 DNA reads TGTGCCTGGGGTGGAGATTATCGGACAGGGGAGACCCAGTACTTC. This sequence encodes CAWGGDYRTGETQYF. The full variable domain, rest sourced from reference TRBV30 and TRBJ2-5, is SQTIHQWPATLVQPVGSPLSLECTVEGTSNPNLYWYRQAAGRGLQLLFYSVGIGQISSEVPQNLSASRPQDRQFILSSKKLLLSDSGFYLCAWGGDYRTGETQYFGPGTRLLVL.

This clone has only a few counts. The chain combines TRBV19 with TRBJ2-1, with D unresolved. The CDR3 runs 10 residues. Germline assignment: CDR1 LNHDA and CDR2 SQIVND (reference sequence). Trimming removed 8 bases from V and 8 bases from J, with 7 bases in between. The CDR3 is CASGGYEQFF. CDR3 bases: TGTGCCAGTGGTGGGTATGAGCAGTTCTTC.

The rearrangement links TRBV7-6 to TRBJ1-4; a weak D match, TRBD1 (5 bases). Per germline, CDR1 SGHVS and CDR2 FNYEAQ. The CDR3 loop spans 13 amino acids. Trimming cost V 0 bases and J 7 bases, with 6 bases left between them. The CDR3 bases are TGTGCCAGCAGCTTAGCGCAGGGTGAAAAACTGTTTTTT. This codes for CASSLAQGEKLFF.

This clone was detected a few times. V is TRBV7-9 and J is TRBJ1-1, with D perhaps matching TRBD1 (6 bases). The CDR3 consists of 13 residues. Germline lookup yields CDR1 SEHNR and CDR2 FQNEAQ (reference sequence). The V and J ends lost 0 bases and 6 bases respectively, with 8 bases between them. Here the CDR3 DNA reads TGTGCCAGCAGCTTAGCACAGGGCGCTGAAGCTTTCTTT. It encodes CASSLAQGAEAFF.

The V gene is TRBV9, the J gene TRBJ2-1; D not resolved. V was clipped by 4 bases and J by 0 bases, with 11 bases between them. Germline V gene data show CDR1 as SGDLS and CDR2 as YYNGEE. CDR3 length: 15 amino acids. The CDR3 is CASSSQPNSYNEQFF. CDR3 bases: TGTGCCAGCAGCTCCCAACCAAACTCCTACAATGAGCAGTTCTTC.

This chain connects TRBV5-6 to TRBJ2-1, with D perhaps TRBD2 (5 bases). The germline V gene has CDR1 SGHDT and CDR2 YYEEEE. The CDR3 is 13 residues long. V was cut by 1 base and J by 5 bases, with 7 bases left in between. The CDR3 loop reads CASSLPGNNEQFF. DNA for the CDR3: TGTGCCAGCAGCTTGCCGGGAAACAATGAGCAGTTCTTC.

This clone has a single count. The chain uses TRBV7-2 and TRBJ2-3; unclear D gene. Germline CDR1 and CDR2: SGHTA and FQGNSA. V was cut by 6 bases and J by 6 bases, with 13 bases left in between. The CDR3 has 13 amino acids. The CDR3 spells CASRSTPLDTQYF. The DNA for the CDR3 is TGTGCCAGCAGATCGACCCCTTTGGATACGCAGTATTTT.

This chain joins TRBV28 and TRBJ1-1; 10 bases are shared with TRBD1. V was clipped by 7 bases and J by 5 bases; unmatched bases: 10. This CDR3 contains 15 residues. CDR1 is MDHEN and CDR2 is SYDVKM in the germline V gene. The CDR3 here is CASTLLGTGVTEAFF. The CDR3, as DNA: TGTGCCAGCACCCTATTGGGGACAGGGGTTACTGAAGCTTTCTTT.

This sequence joins TRBV15 and TRBJ2-7; TRBD2 matches at 7 bases. Germline CDR1 LNHNV, CDR2 YYDKDF (reference sequence). V was pared by 3 bases and J by 1 base, with 3 bases of the junction left unmatched. This CDR3 comprises 14 residues. The CDR3 region has the DNA TGTGCCACCAGCAGTCATAGCGGGTCCTACGAGCAGTACTTC. Residues: CATSSHSGSYEQYF.

A few counts support this clone. This chain joins TRBV4-3 and TRBJ2-3; D possibly corresponds to TRBD2 (7 bases). Germline lookup yields CDR1 LGHNA and CDR2 YSLEER. The CDR3 sequence is 14 residues long. Between the trimmed V and J ends, which lost 0 bases and 8 bases, there was a span of 12 bases. The CDR3 coding sequence is TGCGCCAGCAGCCAAGAATCCCGGGGGGCTACGCAGTATTTT. Amino acids: CASSQESRGATQYF.

This rearrangement joins TRBV5-1 to TRBJ2-5, with 9 bases fitting TRBD2. Germline loops: CDR1 SGHRS, CDR2 YFSETQ. This CDR3 is built from 16 residues. The V gene end was trimmed by 0 bases and the J gene end by 2 bases; junction bases not matched to a gene: 5. CDR3: CASSLDQRGEQETQYF. The CDR3, as DNA: TGCGCCAGCAGCTTGGACCAGCGGGGGGAGCAAGAGACCCAGTACTTC.

This chain connects TRBV29-1 to TRBJ1-1; D unresolved. Trimming stripped 3 bases from V and 2 bases from J, with 10 bases between. Germline CDR1 is SQVTM and CDR2 is ANQGSEA. This CDR3 has 13 residues. The CDR3 DNA follows: TGCAGCGTTGAGGCCCTTAGAAACACTGAAGCTTTCTTT. This translates into CSVEALRNTEAFF.

The J gene is TRBJ1-1, the V gene TRBV7-9; possibly TRBD1 for D (5 bases). The CDR3 is 16 residues long. Per germline, CDR1 SEHNR and CDR2 FQNEAQ (reference sequence). Deletions cut 5 bases from V and 0 bases from J, with 16 bases between. The CDR3 sequence: CASSPWQGGMNTEAFF. DNA for the CDR3: TGTGCCAGCAGCCCCTGGCAGGGTGGCATGAACACTGAAGCTTTCTTT.